The entry that follows covers one T cell receptor (beta chain) sequence. Authors' analysis steps: Amplifying reference gene primers gave estimates of nucleated cell counts. Assay used: immunoSEQ multiplex PCR; TCRdb lists only in-frame clones, some missing. V and J calls and clone size are as listed in that table; D and trimming were resolved from the DNA. Of 80,000 to 90,000 clones detected, approximately 83% appear once; the ten largest clones hold approximately 2%. This entry comes from a study of blood T cell repertoires in COVID-19. Study context: There were acute and convalescent COVID-19 samples, and they came from the United States, Italy and Spain. PBMCs, B-cell-depleted T cells, or T cells were the source of the cDNA or gDNA that made up the material.

Trimming left V 0 bases short and J 6 bases short, with 9 bases between. Germline V lookup: CDR1 WNHNN, CDR2 SYGVQD (reference sequence). CDR3 length: 14 residues. The receptor was derived from a woman in her 70s with acute or convalescent COVID-19. Material for sequencing was peripheral blood. The rearrangement uses TRBV10-1 and TRBJ1-5; no reliable D call. For the CDR3, the DNA is TGCGCCAGCAGTGAGTCGGCTGGCGGTCAGCCCCAGCATTTT. This translates into CASSESAGGQPQHF.